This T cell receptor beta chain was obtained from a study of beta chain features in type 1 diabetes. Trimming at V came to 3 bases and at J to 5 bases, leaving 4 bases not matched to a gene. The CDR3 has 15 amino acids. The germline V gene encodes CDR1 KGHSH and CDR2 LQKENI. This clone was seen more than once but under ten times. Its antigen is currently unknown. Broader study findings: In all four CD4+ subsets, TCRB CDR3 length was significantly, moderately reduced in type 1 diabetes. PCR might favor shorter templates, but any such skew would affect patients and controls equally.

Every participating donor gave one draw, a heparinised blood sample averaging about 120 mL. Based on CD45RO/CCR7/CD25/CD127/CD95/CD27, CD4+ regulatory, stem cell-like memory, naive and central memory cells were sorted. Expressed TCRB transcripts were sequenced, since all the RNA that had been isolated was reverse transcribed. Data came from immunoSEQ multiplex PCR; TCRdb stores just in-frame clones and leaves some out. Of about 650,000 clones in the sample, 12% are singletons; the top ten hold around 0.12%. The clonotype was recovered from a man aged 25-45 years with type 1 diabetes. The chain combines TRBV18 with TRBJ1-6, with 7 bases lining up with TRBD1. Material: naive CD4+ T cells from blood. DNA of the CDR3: TGTGCCAGCTCACCCGACAGGGCCCATAATTCACCCCTCCACTTT. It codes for CASSPDRAHNSPLHF.